The 11 T cell receptor beta chains below come from one sample, sequenced in a study of cytomegalovirus exposure and HLA in healthy donors. The PCR used 60 Vbeta and 13 Jbeta primers. Clones were sequenced by immunoSEQ multiplex PCR, and TCRdb holds only the in-frame ones, with some missing. Of 150,000 or so clones in the sample, about 83% are singletons; the top ten hold about 13%. The source material was PBMCs. The source of these receptors is a man in his forties in good health and CMV-seropositive.

The V gene is TRBV5-1, the J gene TRBJ2-7, with 13 bases that match TRBD2. This CDR3 is built from 17 residues. The V gene end was trimmed by 1 base and the J gene end by 5 bases; junction bases not matched to a gene: 9. Germline V gene lookup returns CDR1 SGHRS and CDR2 YFSETQ. The CDR3 here is CASSLNGLAGVLNEQYF. The CDR3 coding sequence is TGCGCCAGCAGCTTGAACGGACTAGCGGGAGTGTTGAACGAGCAGTACTTC.

The chain carries TRBV11-2 and TRBJ2-5, with 8 positions matching TRBD2. The V gene end was trimmed by 3 bases and the J gene end by 1 base; junction bases not matched to a gene: 1. This CDR3 is built from 14 residues. The germline CDR1 and CDR2 sequences are SGHAT and FQNNGV. The CDR3 reads CASSFSGIQETQYF. CDR3 nucleotide sequence: TGTGCCAGCAGCTTTAGCGGGATCCAAGAGACCCAGTACTTC.

CDR3 loop: CATQTGANVLTF. CDR3 nucleotide sequence: TGTGCCACCCAGACTGGGGCCAACGTCCTGACTTTC. The rearrangement joins TRBV5-6 to TRBJ2-6; no definite D call. Trimming removed 9 bases from V and 2 bases from J, with 6 bases in between. This CDR3 is 12 amino acids long. CDR1 is SGHDT and CDR2 is YYEEEE in the germline V gene.

This chain connects TRBV7-2 to TRBJ2-5; TRBD2 matches 16 bases. The J call is uncertain, as TRBJ2-7 better fits the DNA end. Germline CDR1 SGHTA, CDR2 FQGNSA. The CDR3 runs 16 residues. CDR3 bases: TGTGCCAGCAGCTCCGGGACTAGCGGGAGGGGAGGCGAGCAGTACTTC. This gives the protein CASSSGTSGRGGEQYF.

V usage is TRBV4-3 and J usage is TRBJ2-5; TRBD1 might be the D (6 bases). The J call may be in error: the DNA end matches TRBJ2-7 better. Germline V gene data show CDR1 as LGHNA and CDR2 as YSLEER. This CDR3 comprises 15 residues. The CDR3 region is CASSQAGHHSYEQYF. CDR3 nucleotides: TGCGCCAGCAGCCAAGCGGGACACCACTCCTACGAGCAGTACTTC.

This clone appeared once. The same CDR3 arises from other DNA sequences in this sample as well. The chain carries TRBV6-1 and TRBJ1-4; no firm D call. CDR3 size: 14 residues. With 3 bases removed from V and 2 bases from J, the gap between germline ends came to 7 bases. Germline CDR1 MNHNS, CDR2 SASEGT. The CDR3 sequence is CASSEGGTNEKLFF. In DNA form, the CDR3 reads TGTGCCAGCAGTGAGGGCGGGACTAATGAAAAACTGTTTTTT.

The CDR3 spells CASSSGAAGVHQPQHF. DNA for the CDR3: TGTGCCAGCAGCTCAGGGGCTGCAGGGGTACATCAGCCCCAGCATTTT. The gene calls are TRBV7-2 and TRBJ1-5, with a possible D match to TRBD1 (6 bases). CDR1 and CDR2 from the germline V gene are SGHTA and FQGNSA. CDR3 size: 16 residues. V was shortened by 4 bases and J by 5 bases, with 18 bases between the two germline ends.

The chain carries TRBV19 and TRBJ2-5; TRBD2 matches at 11 bases. V lost 5 bases and J lost 5; bases outside the gene matches: 13. Germline assignment: CDR1 LNHDA and CDR2 SQIVND (reference sequence). The CDR3 length is 17 residues. The CDR3 loop is CASSPGKLAGDWETQYF. In DNA form, the CDR3 reads TGTGCCAGTAGTCCGGGGAAACTAGCGGGAGATTGGGAGACCCAGTACTTC.

The chain is built from TRBV28 and TRBJ1-2; TRBD1 might be the D (6 bases). The CDR3 consists of 13 residues. In germline, CDR1 is MDHEN, CDR2 SYDVKM. The CDR3 sequence: CASFNRDNHGYTF. CDR3 DNA: TGTGCAAGCTTCAACCGGGACAACCATGGCTACACCTTC.

The CDR3: CASSSADPSYNEQFF. CDR3 bases: TGCGCCAGCAGCTCAGCGGACCCATCCTACAATGAGCAGTTCTTC. V usage is TRBV5-1 and J usage is TRBJ2-1; D is possibly TRBD2 (5 bases). Trimming left V 3 bases short and J 1 base short, with 11 bases between. CDR1 is SGHRS, CDR2 YFSETQ, per germline. The CDR3 totals 15 residues.

The CDR3 nucleotides are TGCGCCAGCGGAAAATTCTTAGCGGGAGGGCCCCAGTTCTTC. As protein: CASGKFLAGGPQFF. The V call is TRBV5-1, the J call TRBJ2-1, with TRBD2 identical over 11 bases. The CDR3 covers 14 residues. Trimming took 7 bases from V and 13 from J; bases not matched to a gene: 13. Germline assignment: CDR1 SGHRS and CDR2 YFSETQ.